Below are 21 T cell receptor beta chains sequenced from a single sample in a study of shared clonotypes between healthy human individuals. The table came from immunoSEQ multiplex PCR; TCRdb's copy has only in-frame clones and leaves some out. The table lists around 1 million clones, 76% of them singletons, with approximately 1.5% in the top ten. Sequenced material: memory CD4+ T cells sorted from blood. This sample's subset: CD45RA-negative fraction. These receptors were taken from a man between 18 and 35 years old in good health.

V is TRBV9 and J is TRBJ2-7; TRBD1 might be the D (6 bases). The V end lost 3 bases, the J end lost 5 bases, and 15 bases lay between the germline ends. Germline V gene data show CDR1 as SGDLS and CDR2 as YYNGEE. The CDR3 is 14 amino acids. CDR3 region: CASSDGTRPDEQYF. The CDR3, as DNA: TGTGCCAGCAGCGACGGGACAAGGCCGGACGAGCAGTACTTC.

The chain recombines TRBV30 with TRBJ2-3; a weak D match, TRBD2 (6 bases). The CDR3 covers 15 residues. Germline values: CDR1 GTSNPN, CDR2 SVGIG (reference sequence). V was shortened by 5 bases and J by 6 bases, with 21 bases between the two germline ends. CDR3: CAWDTGTLSHDTQYF. CDR3 DNA sequence: TGTGCCTGGGACACCGGGACTCTTTCGCACGATACGCAGTATTTT.

This clone occurred many times. The DNA for the CDR3 is TGCGCCAGCAGCTTGGATGGGGTGTCTCAGCCCCAGCATTTT. Translated, it gives CASSLDGVSQPQHF. The chain uses TRBV5-1 and TRBJ1-5, with D unclear. Germline V lookup: CDR1 SGHRS, CDR2 YFSETQ. The germline V and J ends were trimmed by 0 bases and 6 bases, with 10 bases remaining between them. The CDR3 totals 14 residues.

The chain couples TRBV5-1 to TRBJ2-7; possible D gene TRBD2, 6 bases. The CDR3 extends over 16 amino acids. The germline V gene has CDR1 SGHRS and CDR2 YFSETQ. Trimming stripped 1 base from V and 1 base from J, with 15 bases between. The CDR3 sequence is CASSLSGLPNSYEQYF. As DNA, the CDR3 is TGCGCCAGCAGCTTGTCGGGACTTCCTAATTCCTACGAGCAGTACTTC.

This chain links TRBV10-2 with TRBJ1-1, with D perhaps TRBD1 (6 bases). This CDR3 region has 13 residues. V lost 6 bases and J 3 bases, leaving 11 bases between the germline ends. Per germline, CDR1 WSHSY and CDR2 SAAADI. The CDR3 DNA follows: TGCGCCAGCAGGGAGGGGGAGGACACTGAAGCTTTCTTT. It codes for CASREGEDTEAFF.

The chain links TRBV7-9 to TRBJ2-1; 11 bases are a match to TRBD2. Germline CDR1 SEHNR, CDR2 FQNEAQ (reference sequence). The CDR3 is 14 amino acids. V lost 5 bases and J lost 9; bases outside the gene matches: 6. The CDR3 spells CASSQLAGVGEQFF. In DNA, the CDR3 is TGTGCCAGCAGCCAACTAGCGGGGGTTGGTGAGCAGTTCTTC.

The rearrangement links TRBV29-1 to TRBJ2-5; tentative D call: TRBD2 (5 bases). Trimming shortened V by 0 bases and J by 7 bases, and 12 bases separated the two germline ends. Per germline, CDR1 SQVTM and CDR2 ANQGSEA. The CDR3 covers 13 residues. CDR3 nucleotides: TGCAGCGTTGAAGAAAACAGCGCGGGGACCCAGTACTTC. Its translation: CSVEENSAGTQYF.

The V and J genes are TRBV19 and TRBJ1-5, with 9 bases matching TRBD1. This CDR3 is 16 amino acids long. Germline V gives CDR1 LNHDA, CDR2 SQIVND (reference sequence). Unmatched junction bases numbered 8, after V lost 5 bases and J lost 3 bases. CDR3 amino acids: CASSSPGQGNNQPQHF. CDR3 coding DNA: TGTGCCAGTAGTTCGCCGGGACAGGGAAACAATCAGCCCCAGCATTTT. The full variable domain, with the rest looked up from reference TRBV19 and TRBJ1-5, is DGGITQSPKYLFRKEGQNVTLSCEQNLNHDAMYWYRQDPGQGLRLIYYSQIVNDFQKGDIAEGYSVSREKKESFPLTVTSAQKNPTAFYLCASSSPGQGNNQPQHFGDGTRLSIL.

V usage is TRBV11-2 and J usage is TRBJ2-3; 8 bases align to TRBD2. The CDR3 has 15 residues. J was trimmed by 4 bases and V by 1 base; bases with no gene match: 4. CDR1 is SGHAT and CDR2 is FQNNGV in the germline V gene. This CDR3 is CASSLGAGAADTQYF. DNA of the CDR3: TGTGCCAGCAGCTTAGGAGCGGGGGCGGCAGATACGCAGTATTTT. Using reference TRBV11-2 and TRBJ2-3 for the parts outside the CDR3, the full variable domain is EAGVAQSPRYKIIEKRQSVAFWCNPISGHATLYWYQQILGQGPKLLIQFQNNGVVDDSQLPKDRFSAERLKGVDSTLKIQPAKLEDSAVYLCASSLGAGAADTQYFGPGTRLTVL.

In DNA, the CDR3 is TGTGCCAGCAGCCAATCGGGGACAGGAGCCGGGGAGCTGTTTTTT. Protein product: CASSQSGTGAGELFF. This chain connects TRBV7-8 to TRBJ2-2; 8 nucleotides match TRBD1. V was clipped by 5 bases and J by 6 bases; unmatched bases: 8. Germline CDR1 SGHVS, CDR2 FQNEAQ. The CDR3 runs to 15 residues.

The chain uses TRBV6-5 and TRBJ2-2; unclear D gene. CDR1 MNHEY and CDR2 SVGAGI come from the germline V gene. Trimming cost V 0 bases and J 0 bases, with 5 bases left between them. The CDR3 runs 15 residues. The CDR3 DNA follows: TGTGCCAGCAGTTACTCTGGGACGAACACCGGGGAGCTGTTTTTT. It translates to CASSYSGTNTGELFF.

The chain recombines TRBV7-2 with TRBJ1-5, with D possibly TRBD1 on 5 matching bases. Trimming removed 5 bases from V and 7 bases from J, with 12 bases in between. This CDR3 contains 13 residues. From germline, CDR1 is SGHTA and CDR2 FQGNSA. This CDR3 reads CASSPEGLQPQHF. The CDR3 coding sequence is TGTGCCAGCAGCCCTGAGGGGCTCCAGCCCCAGCATTTT.

The chain has TRBV4-1 and TRBJ2-5; a possible D gene is TRBD1 (5 bases). Trimming stripped 0 bases from V and 1 base from J, with 15 bases between. CDR3 length: 17 amino acids. In germline, CDR1 is MGHRA, CDR2 YSYEKL. CDR3 nucleotides: TGCGCCAGCAGCCAAGATTCCCGCCGCCAGGGCCAAGAGACCCAGTACTTC. It yields the protein CASSQDSRRQGQETQYF.

J is TRBJ1-2 and V is TRBV9; D might be TRBD1 (6 bases). The CDR3 sequence is 12 residues long. Germline CDR1 and CDR2: SGDLS and YYNGEE. V lost 6 bases to trimming and J lost 2 bases, with 8 bases between them. DNA of the CDR3: TGTGCCAGCACAGGGGTGAACTATGGCTACACCTTC. Translating it yields CASTGVNYGYTF.

The genes are TRBV2 and TRBJ2-3, with a tentative D call TRBD1 (6 bases). Trimming removed 6 bases at V and 3 bases at J, with 10 bases between. This CDR3 is built from 13 residues. Germline lookup yields CDR1 SNHLY and CDR2 FYNNEI. The CDR3 loop reads CASSRTATDTQYF. CDR3 in DNA: TGTGCCAGCAGCCGGACAGCGACAGATACGCAGTATTTT.

The CDR3: CASSAAGGTSVQPQHF. Here the CDR3 DNA reads TGTGCCAGTAGTGCCGCCGGGGGCACTAGCGTTCAGCCCCAGCATTTT. This chain joins TRBV19 and TRBJ1-5; D might be TRBD1 (6 bases). The CDR3 is 16 amino acids. The V end was cut by 5 bases, the J end by 6 bases, with 20 bases between. Germline CDR1 reads LNHDA; CDR2 reads SQIVND (reference sequence).

The genes are TRBV5-6 and TRBJ2-7; D unclear. The CDR3 consists of 15 residues. CDR1 is SGHDT, CDR2 YYEEEE, per germline. Between the trimmed V and J ends, which lost 6 bases and 2 bases, there was a span of 18 bases. In DNA, the CDR3 is TGTGCCAGCATAAAGGGTGGCCAGCCGCCCTACGAGCAGTACTTC. This sequence encodes CASIKGGQPPYEQYF.

This clone was found a few times. The chain has TRBV5-1 and TRBJ2-7; D uncertain. The CDR3 is 12 residues long. Per the germline V gene, CDR1 is SGHRS and CDR2 is YFSETQ. Trimming stripped 0 bases from V and 2 bases from J, with 3 bases between. Written as DNA, the CDR3 is TGCGCCAGCAGCTTGGAGCCCTACGAGCAGTACTTC. Encoded protein: CASSLEPYEQYF.

This chain links TRBV6-1 with TRBJ2-7, with D uncertain. The germline gives CDR1 MNHNS, CDR2 SASEGT. This CDR3 spans 12 amino acids. V was pared by 6 bases and J by 6 bases, with 12 bases between. Written as DNA, the CDR3 is TGTGCCAGCAGGGGGTTGCGAGCCGAGCAGTACTTC. Encoded protein: CASRGLRAEQYF.

The chain recombines TRBV11-3 with TRBJ2-5, with D possibly being TRBD2 (5 bases). The CDR3 contains 16 residues. Trimming removed 1 base at V and 1 base at J, with 13 bases between. Germline CDR1 and CDR2: SGHNT and YENEEA. The CDR3 here is CASSLGSGRGQETQYF. As DNA, the CDR3 is TGTGCCAGCAGCTTAGGCAGCGGTCGTGGCCAAGAGACCCAGTACTTC.

The chain is built from TRBV30 and TRBJ1-5; 12 positions agree with TRBD1. Unmatched junction bases numbered 11, after V lost 2 bases and J lost 3 bases. The length of the CDR3 is 18 residues. Germline assignment: CDR1 GTSNPN and CDR2 SVGIG (reference sequence). CDR3 nucleotides: TGTGCCTGGAGTCCTACGGGACAGGGGGCCAGGGACAATCAGCCCCAGCATTTT. Translating gives CAWSPTGQGARDNQPQHF.